The 30 T cell receptor beta chains reported below all come from one sample, sequenced in a study of T-cell memory formation after mild COVID-19. Via MiXCR, TCRdb re-called the 5' RACE reads, giving one row per CDR3 protein. The sample has about 360,000 distinct CDR3 sequences; 13% to 15% are singletons. Sample: PBMCs or a T cell subset sorted from them (not recorded which). The receptors derive from a man between 18 and 29 years old who had mild COVID-19 (a few samples of this study predate the infection). Cell type and time point are not known.

The rearrangement joins TRBV7-6 to TRBJ1-2; D ambiguous. Germline CDR1 reads SGHVS; CDR2 reads FNYEAQ. The CDR3 loop spans 14 amino acids. V lost 5 bases to trimming and J lost 4 bases, with 14 bases between them. This chain's CDR3 is CASSPGPDRYGYTF. CDR3 in DNA: TGTGCCAGCAGCCCCGGGCCGGACCGCTATGGCTACACCTTC.

Ten or more counts support this clonotype. The V and J genes are TRBV10-3 and TRBJ1-5; D is possibly TRBD1 (5 bases). The CDR3 extends over 16 amino acids. Germline lookup yields CDR1 ENHRY and CDR2 SYGVKD. Trimming cost V 2 bases and J 4 bases, with 15 bases left between them. The CDR3 DNA follows: TGTGCCATCAGTGAGGGGCAGGGCCCCGGGAATCAGCCCCAGCATTTT. Amino acids: CAISEGQGPGNQPQHF.

The chain combines TRBV27 with TRBJ1-2; 9 bases are a match to TRBD1. CDR1 is MNHEY and CDR2 is SMNVEV in the germline V gene (reference sequence). V dropped 10 bases and J dropped 4; count of bases not matched to a gene: 10. The CDR3 runs 14 residues. The CDR3 is CATYPGQGVYGYTF. DNA for the CDR3: TGTGCCACCTATCCGGGACAGGGTGTCTATGGCTACACCTTC.

This clonotype was recorded at least ten times. The rearrangement uses TRBV5-1 and TRBJ1-6; the D is unclear. In germline, CDR1 is SGHRS, CDR2 YFSETQ. V dropped 5 bases and J dropped 5 bases, with 11 bases sitting between them. This CDR3 spans 14 amino acids. DNA for the CDR3: TGCGCCAGCAGAGACGGATCGGATAATTCACCCCTCCACTTT. This encodes CASRDGSDNSPLHF.

The chain carries TRBV7-2 and TRBJ1-1; D uncertain. Trimming stripped 3 bases from V and 2 bases from J, with 7 bases between. The germline gives CDR1 SGHTA, CDR2 FQGNSA. CDR3 length: 13 amino acids. Written as DNA, the CDR3 is TGTGCCAGCAGCTTTTACAGAAACACTGAAGCTTTCTTT. Translation gives CASSFYRNTEAFF.

The chain is built from TRBV19 and TRBJ2-2; TRBD1 matches 9 bases. V shed 6 bases and J 2 bases; nucleotides not matched to a gene: 4. The CDR3 covers 15 residues. Germline lookup yields CDR1 LNHDA and CDR2 SQIVND (reference sequence). The CDR3 loop reads CASSRDRVNTGELFF. CDR3 DNA sequence: TGTGCCAGTAGCCGGGACAGGGTTAACACCGGGGAGCTGTTTTTT.

This clonotype was picked up a small number of times. The chain is built from TRBV5-6 and TRBJ2-5; 8 bases map to TRBD2. The ends lost 6 bases at V and 4 bases at J; junction bases unmatched: 11. Germline V gives CDR1 SGHDT, CDR2 YYEEEE. This CDR3 contains 15 residues. CDR3 DNA: TGTGCCAGCATCGGGACTAGAGATCTGAGAGAGACCCAGTACTTC. It encodes CASIGTRDLRETQYF.

CDR3 DNA: TGTGCCAGCAGTTATGGGGGGCCGCGGGAGACCCAGTACTTC. Amino acid sequence: CASSYGGPRETQYF. The J gene is TRBJ2-5, the V gene TRBV11-1; D may match TRBD1 or TRBD2 (6 bases each). Germline V CDR1 and CDR2: SGHAT, FQDESV (reference sequence). V lost 6 bases and J lost 5, with 16 bases in between. The CDR3 spans 14 residues.

This clonotype was counted at least ten times. CDR3 amino acids: CASSSTGFARDTGELFF. As DNA, the CDR3 is TGTGCCAGCAGCTCAACAGGGTTTGCTAGAGACACCGGGGAGCTGTTTTTT. This chain connects TRBV7-9 to TRBJ2-2, with D maybe TRBD1 (6 bases). This CDR3 is built from 17 residues. Germline V gene sequence: CDR1 SEHNR, CDR2 FQNEAQ (reference sequence). V shed 4 bases and J shed 3 bases, with 18 bases lying between them.

This chain uses TRBV7-8 with TRBJ1-2; D uncertain. The V end was cut by 6 bases, the J end by 8 bases, with 16 bases between. CDR1 and CDR2 from the germline V gene are SGHVS and FQNEAQ. The CDR3 totals 13 residues. CDR3 in amino acids: CASSWSPNRGYTF. The DNA for the CDR3 is TGTGCCAGCAGTTGGTCCCCGAATAGAGGCTACACCTTC.

This clonotype appeared many times. The chain joins TRBV28 to TRBJ1-1; 7 bases match TRBD1. J lost 4 bases, V lost 5 bases, and 10 bases had no gene match. Per the germline V gene, CDR1 is MDHEN and CDR2 is SYDVKM. This CDR3 has 15 amino acids. CDR3 nucleotide sequence: TGTGCCAGCAGTCCGGGGACAGCCGGGGGCACTGAAGCTTTCTTT. It codes for CASSPGTAGGTEAFF.

The rearrangement joins TRBV7-8 to TRBJ2-1, with D uncertain. The germline gives CDR1 SGHVS, CDR2 FQNEAQ. The CDR3 covers 9 residues. V lost 5 bases to trimming and J lost 10 bases, with 3 bases between them. In DNA form, the CDR3 reads TGTGCCAGCAGCCCCGAGCAGTTCTTC. Protein: CASSPEQFF.

This clonotype appeared a few times. The genes are TRBV18 and TRBJ1-2; 7 positions agree with TRBD1. Per the germline V gene, CDR1 is KGHSH and CDR2 is LQKENI. Trimming removed 0 bases from V and 3 bases from J; junction bases left unmatched: 10. This CDR3 has 17 residues. Here the CDR3 DNA reads TGTGCCAGCTCACCACCGACAGGGCGTTGGAAAGACTATGGCTACACCTTC. Residues: CASSPPTGRWKDYGYTF. The full variable domain, with the rest looked up from reference TRBV18 and TRBJ1-2, is NAGVMQNPRHLVRRRGQEARLRCSPMKGHSHVYWYRQLPEEGLKFMVYLQKENIIDESGMPKERFSAEFPKEGPSILRIQQVVRGDSAAYFCASSPPTGRWKDYGYTFGSGTRLTVV.

This clonotype was detected ten times or more. This rearrangement joins TRBV4-2 to TRBJ1-4, with unresolved D. Germline V gives CDR1 LGHNA, CDR2 YNFKEQ. V lost 0 bases and J 0 bases, leaving 8 bases between the germline ends. The CDR3 loop spans 16 amino acids. The CDR3 bases are TGTGCCAGCAGCCAAGACGGCGGCTCAACTAATGAAAAACTGTTTTTT. Protein: CASSQDGGSTNEKLFF.

CDR3 bases: TGCGCCAGCAGATGGCAGGGGCGCAAAGATACGCAGTATTTT. Translating it yields CASRWQGRKDTQYF. The chain employs TRBV4-1 and TRBJ2-3, with D tentatively TRBD1 (6 bases). Trimming took off 6 bases at V and 5 bases at J, with 15 bases between the two ends. This CDR3 has 14 amino acids. The V gene's germline CDR1 is MGHRA and CDR2 YSYEKL.

The chain recombines TRBV28 with TRBJ2-7; 8 nucleotides agree with TRBD2. Trimming cost V 2 bases and J 4 bases; bases outside gene matches: 4. This CDR3 has 14 amino acids. CDR1 is MDHEN and CDR2 is SYDVKM in the germline V gene. CDR3 residues: CASSLRGGFYEQYV. The CDR3 DNA is TGTGCCAGCAGTTTACGGGGGGGATTTTACGAGCAGTACGTC.

V gene TRBV5-1 combines with J gene TRBJ2-2; no reliable D call. V lost 0 bases and J 3 bases, leaving 9 bases between the germline ends. CDR1 and CDR2 (germline): SGHRS, YFSETQ. The CDR3 has 15 residues. The CDR3 protein is CASSLVRPDTGELFF. In DNA, the CDR3 is TGCGCCAGCAGCTTGGTAAGGCCGGACACCGGGGAGCTGTTTTTT.

This clonotype was detected a few times. The gene calls are TRBV15 and TRBJ2-3; tentatively, D is TRBD2 (6 bases). The V gene's germline CDR1 is LNHNV and CDR2 YYDKDF (reference sequence). The ends were cut back, 0 bases at V and 5 bases at J, with 9 bases in the middle. This CDR3 comprises 14 residues. The CDR3 DNA is TGTGCCACCAGCAGAGAGCCGGGGGTAGATACGCAGTATTTT. Protein product: CATSREPGVDTQYF.

This clonotype was seen more than once but under ten times. The chain employs TRBV29-1 and TRBJ1-5; no reliable D call. The CDR3 runs 12 residues. Trimming took off 4 bases at V and 5 bases at J, with 9 bases between the two ends. Germline V gene sequence: CDR1 SQVTM, CDR2 ANQGSEA. Here the CDR3 reads CSVGGLDQPQHF. The CDR3 nucleotides read TGCAGCGTTGGAGGGTTGGATCAGCCCCAGCATTTT.

The rearrangement links TRBV7-9 to TRBJ2-6; D unclear. CDR3 length: 16 residues. Trimming stripped 8 bases from V and 0 bases from J, with 14 bases between. Looked up from germline, CDR1 is SEHNR and CDR2 is FQNEAQ (reference sequence). CDR3 region: CASPRSLYSGANVLTF. The CDR3 DNA sequence: TGTGCCAGCCCCCGGTCCCTCTACTCTGGGGCCAACGTCCTGACTTTC.

V usage is TRBV5-1 and J usage is TRBJ2-4; 7 positions agree with TRBD2. In germline, CDR1 is SGHRS, CDR2 YFSETQ. V lost 10 bases, J lost 2 bases, and 6 bases stayed unmatched. This CDR3 has 13 residues. The CDR3 DNA is TGCGCCGGCTCGGGAGGTACCAAAAACATTCAGTACTTC. Translated: CAGSGGTKNIQYF. The full variable domain, in which reference TRBV5-1 and TRBJ2-4 provide the parts outside the CDR3, is KAGVTQTPRYLIKTRGQQVTLSCSPISGHRSVSWYQQTPGQGLQFLFEYFSETQRNKGNFPGRFSGRQFSNSRSEMNVSTLELGDSALYLCAGSGGTKNIQYFGAGTRLSVL.

In its sample, this clonotype was seen a few times. The V and J genes are TRBV3-1 and TRBJ2-1; D might be TRBD2 (5 bases). CDR1 is LGHDT and CDR2 is YNNKEL in the germline V gene (reference sequence). The CDR3 loop spans 16 amino acids. The V end was cut by 4 bases, the J end by 6 bases, with 19 bases between. The DNA of the CDR3 is TGTGCCAGCAGCCTCCGGCGGGCAGCATCCCGCAATGAGCAGTTCTTC. Its translation is CASSLRRAASRNEQFF.

This clonotype was seen repeatedly, ten times or more. The V call is TRBV4-3, the J call TRBJ2-5; 9 nucleotides line up with TRBD2. The CDR3 has 17 residues. In germline, CDR1 is LGHNA, CDR2 YSLEER. Trimming took 0 bases from V and 4 from J; bases not matched to a gene: 9. DNA of the CDR3: TGCGCCAGCAGCCAAGATGGCCTAGCGGGGAATGTAGAGACCCAGTACTTC. Amino acids: CASSQDGLAGNVETQYF.

Only a few counts were recorded for this clonotype. V is TRBV5-1 and J is TRBJ1-1; D gene ambiguous. The CDR3 totals 15 residues. Germline V gene lookup returns CDR1 SGHRS and CDR2 YFSETQ. V was pared by 4 bases and J by 3 bases, with 16 bases between. This CDR3 is CASSRAPGEDTEAFF. In DNA, the CDR3 is TGCGCCAGCAGCCGGGCCCCCGGGGAGGACACTGAAGCTTTCTTT.

This clonotype has a handful of counts. The chain has TRBV7-9 and TRBJ2-6, with TRBD2 as a possible D gene (5 bases). The CDR3 totals 16 residues. Germline CDR1 SEHNR, CDR2 FQNEAQ (reference sequence). The V gene lost 2 bases and the J gene lost 0 bases, with 8 bases spanning the gap. CDR3 DNA: TGTGCCAGCAGCTTACGTGGGAGCTCTGGGGCCAACGTCCTGACTTTC. This translates into CASSLRGSSGANVLTF.

This clonotype was counted many times. The chain uses TRBV5-1 and TRBJ2-5; perhaps TRBD2 as D (6 bases). V dropped 3 bases and J dropped 8 bases, with 20 bases sitting between them. The CDR3 extends over 15 amino acids. The germline CDR1 and CDR2 sequences are SGHRS and YFSETQ. This CDR3 reads CASSSTTSRKVTQYF. In DNA, the CDR3 is TGCGCCAGCAGCTCGACGACTAGTCGGAAAGTTACCCAGTACTTC. Full variable domain (missing parts from reference TRBV5-1 and TRBJ2-5): KAGVTQTPRYLIKTRGQQVTLSCSPISGHRSVSWYQQTPGQGLQFLFEYFSETQRNKGNFPGRFSGRQFSNSRSEMNVSTLELGDSALYLCASSSTTSRKVTQYFGPGTRLLVL.

The chain links TRBV7-2 to TRBJ2-5, with D uncertain. CDR3 length equals 13 residues. Trimming left V 4 bases short and J 5 bases short, with 11 bases between. Germline CDR1 is SGHTA and CDR2 is FQGNSA. In DNA form, the CDR3 reads TGTGCCAGCAGCTCCAACGGATTGGAGACCCAGTACTTC. Translation: CASSSNGLETQYF. The whole variable domain, remainder taken from reference TRBV7-2 and TRBJ2-5, is GAGVSQSPSNKVTEKGKDVELRCDPISGHTALYWYRQSLGQGLEFLIYFQGNSAPDKSGLPSDRFSAERTGGSVSTLTIQRTQQEDSAVYLCASSSNGLETQYFGPGTRLLVL.

A few counts support this clonotype. The J gene is TRBJ2-7, the V gene TRBV3-1; D not certain. Germline V gene sequence: CDR1 LGHDT, CDR2 YNNKEL (reference sequence). The CDR3 is made up of 12 amino acids. The V end lost 2 bases, the J end lost 5 bases, and 7 bases lay between the germline ends. The CDR3 sequence: CASSQWWNEQYF. The CDR3 DNA sequence: TGTGCCAGCAGCCAATGGTGGAACGAGCAGTACTTC.

The chain uses TRBV5-5 and TRBJ1-1, with D unclear. The V end was cut by 6 bases, the J end by 1 base, with 13 bases between. CDR1 SGHKS and CDR2 YYEKEE come from the germline V gene (reference sequence). CDR3 size: 14 residues. The CDR3 here is CASNPMRGNTEAFF. The CDR3 nucleotides read TGTGCCAGCAACCCGATGCGGGGGAACACTGAAGCTTTCTTT.

The chain recombines TRBV7-2 with TRBJ2-4, with unresolved D. The germline V and J ends were trimmed by 4 bases and 12 bases, with 13 bases remaining between them. The CDR3 has 12 residues. Looked up from germline, CDR1 is SGHTA and CDR2 is FQGNSA. CDR3 coding DNA: TGTGCCAGCAGCTCTCGTCGGGCGAGTCAGTACTTC. Amino acids: CASSSRRASQYF.